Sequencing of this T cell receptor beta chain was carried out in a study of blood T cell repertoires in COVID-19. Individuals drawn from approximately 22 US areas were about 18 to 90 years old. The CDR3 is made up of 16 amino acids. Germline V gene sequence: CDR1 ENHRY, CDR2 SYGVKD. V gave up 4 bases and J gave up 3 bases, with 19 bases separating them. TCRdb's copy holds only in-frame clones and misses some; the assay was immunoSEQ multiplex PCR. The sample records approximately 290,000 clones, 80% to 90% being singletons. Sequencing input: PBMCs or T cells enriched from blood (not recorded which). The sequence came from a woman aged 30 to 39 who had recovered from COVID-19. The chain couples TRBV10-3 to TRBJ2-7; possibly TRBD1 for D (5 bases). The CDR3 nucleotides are TGTGCCATCAGTGTTACTACTCAGACAGAGGTCTACGAGCAGTACTTC. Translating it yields CAISVTTQTEVYEQYF.